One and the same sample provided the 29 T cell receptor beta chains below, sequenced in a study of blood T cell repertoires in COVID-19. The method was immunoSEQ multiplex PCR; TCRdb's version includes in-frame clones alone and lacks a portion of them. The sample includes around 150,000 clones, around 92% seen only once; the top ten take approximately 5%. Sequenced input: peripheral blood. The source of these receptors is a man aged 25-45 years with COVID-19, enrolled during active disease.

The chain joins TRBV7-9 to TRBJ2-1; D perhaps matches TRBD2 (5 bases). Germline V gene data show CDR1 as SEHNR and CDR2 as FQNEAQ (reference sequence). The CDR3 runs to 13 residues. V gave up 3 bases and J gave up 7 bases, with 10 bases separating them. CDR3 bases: TGTGCCAGCAGCTTTGAAGGCGGGAATGAGCAGTTCTTC. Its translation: CASSFEGGNEQFF.

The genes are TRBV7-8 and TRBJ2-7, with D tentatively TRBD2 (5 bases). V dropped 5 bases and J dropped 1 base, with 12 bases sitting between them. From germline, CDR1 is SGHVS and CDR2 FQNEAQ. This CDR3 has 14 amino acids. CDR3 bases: TGTGCCAGCAGCCCTGGACGGGATTCCTACGAGCAGTACTTC. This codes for CASSPGRDSYEQYF.

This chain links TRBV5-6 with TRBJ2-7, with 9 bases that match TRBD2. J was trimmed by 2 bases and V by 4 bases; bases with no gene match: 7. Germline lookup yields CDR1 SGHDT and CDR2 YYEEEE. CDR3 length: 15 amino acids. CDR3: CASSPPSSGAYEQYF. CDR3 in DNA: TGTGCCAGCAGCCCTCCTTCTAGCGGGGCCTACGAGCAGTACTTC.

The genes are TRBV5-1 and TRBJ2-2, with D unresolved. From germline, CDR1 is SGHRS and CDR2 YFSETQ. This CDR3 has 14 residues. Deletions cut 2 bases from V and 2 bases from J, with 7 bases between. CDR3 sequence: CASSFGLNTGELFF. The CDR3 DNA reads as TGCGCCAGCAGCTTTGGGCTTAACACCGGGGAGCTGTTTTTT.

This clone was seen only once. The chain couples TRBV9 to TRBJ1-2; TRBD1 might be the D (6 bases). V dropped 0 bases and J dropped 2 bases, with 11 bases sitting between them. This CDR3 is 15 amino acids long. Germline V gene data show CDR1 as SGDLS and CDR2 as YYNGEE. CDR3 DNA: TGTGCCAGCAGCGTAGGGAGCACAGGGAACTATGGCTACACCTTC. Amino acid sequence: CASSVGSTGNYGYTF.

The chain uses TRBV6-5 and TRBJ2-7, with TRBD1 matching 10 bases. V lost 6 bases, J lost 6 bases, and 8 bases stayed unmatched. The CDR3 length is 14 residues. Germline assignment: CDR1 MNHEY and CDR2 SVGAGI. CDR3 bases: TGTGCCAGCAGGAGTAGGGACAGGGGTGTCGAGCAGTACTTC. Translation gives CASRSRDRGVEQYF.

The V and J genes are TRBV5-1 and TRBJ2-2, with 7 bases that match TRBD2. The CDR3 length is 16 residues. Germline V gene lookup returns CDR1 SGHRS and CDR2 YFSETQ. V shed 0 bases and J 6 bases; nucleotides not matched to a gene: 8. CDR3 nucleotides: TGCGCCAGCAGCTTGGGTCCGCGCGGGAGCGCCGGGGAGCTGTTTTTT. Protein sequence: CASSLGPRGSAGELFF.

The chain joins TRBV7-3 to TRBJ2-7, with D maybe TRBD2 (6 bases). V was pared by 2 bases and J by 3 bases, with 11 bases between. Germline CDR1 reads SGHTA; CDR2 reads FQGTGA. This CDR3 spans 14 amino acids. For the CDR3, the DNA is TGTGCCAGCAGCTTAGCGGGGACTGGCTACGAGCAGTACTTC. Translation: CASSLAGTGYEQYF.

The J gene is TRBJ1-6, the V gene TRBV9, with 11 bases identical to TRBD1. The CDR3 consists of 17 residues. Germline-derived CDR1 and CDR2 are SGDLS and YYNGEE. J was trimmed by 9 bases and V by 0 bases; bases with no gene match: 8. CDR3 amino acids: CASSVEEVGTGGSPLHF. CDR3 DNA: TGTGCCAGCAGCGTAGAAGAGGTGGGGACAGGGGGTTCACCCCTCCACTTT.

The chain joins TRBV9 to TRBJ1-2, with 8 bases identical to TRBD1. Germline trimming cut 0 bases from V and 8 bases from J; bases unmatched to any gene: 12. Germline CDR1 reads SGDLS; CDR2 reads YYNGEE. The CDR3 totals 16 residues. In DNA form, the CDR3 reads TGTGCCAGCAGCGTAGGGTCCAGCGGCAGGGGGCGAGGCTACACCTTC. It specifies CASSVGSSGRGRGYTF.

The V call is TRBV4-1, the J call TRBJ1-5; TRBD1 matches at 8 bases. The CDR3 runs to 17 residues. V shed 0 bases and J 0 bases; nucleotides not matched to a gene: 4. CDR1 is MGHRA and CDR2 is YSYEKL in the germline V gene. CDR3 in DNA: TGCGCCAGCAGCCAAGAGGGGACAGGTTATAGCAATCAGCCCCAGCATTTT. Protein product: CASSQEGTGYSNQPQHF.

The CDR3 nucleotides are TGTGCCAGCAGTTTATTTCAGGGCTATGGCTACACCTTC. Translating gives CASSLFQGYGYTF. The chain employs TRBV28 and TRBJ1-2; possible D gene TRBD1, 5 bases. CDR3 length equals 13 residues. Germline V lookup: CDR1 MDHEN, CDR2 SYDVKM. V lost 1 base and J lost 4, with 7 bases in between.

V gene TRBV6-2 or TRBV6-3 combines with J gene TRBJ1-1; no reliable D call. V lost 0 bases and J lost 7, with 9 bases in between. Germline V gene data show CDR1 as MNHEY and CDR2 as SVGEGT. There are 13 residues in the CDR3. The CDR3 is CASSYSRAGEAFF. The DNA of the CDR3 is TGTGCCAGCAGTTACTCGAGGGCAGGTGAAGCTTTCTTT.

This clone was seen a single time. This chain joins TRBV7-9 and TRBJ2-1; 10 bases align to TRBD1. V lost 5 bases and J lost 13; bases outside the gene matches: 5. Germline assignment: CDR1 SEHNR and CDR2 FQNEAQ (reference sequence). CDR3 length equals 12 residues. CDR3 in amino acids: CASSRGDRGQFF. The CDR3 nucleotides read TGTGCCAGCAGCAGAGGGGACAGGGGACAGTTCTTC.

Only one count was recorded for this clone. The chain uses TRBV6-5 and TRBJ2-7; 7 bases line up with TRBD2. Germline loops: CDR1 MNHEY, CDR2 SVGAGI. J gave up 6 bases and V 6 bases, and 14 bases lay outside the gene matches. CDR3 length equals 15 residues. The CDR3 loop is CASSDLGGALIEQYF. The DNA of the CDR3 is TGTGCCAGCAGCGACCTGGGAGGGGCCCTAATCGAGCAGTACTTC.

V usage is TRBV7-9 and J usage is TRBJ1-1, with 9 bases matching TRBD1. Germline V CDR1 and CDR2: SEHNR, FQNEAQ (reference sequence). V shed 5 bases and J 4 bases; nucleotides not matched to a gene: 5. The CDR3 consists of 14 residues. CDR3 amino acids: CASSPRDRATEAFF. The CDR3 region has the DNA TGTGCCAGCAGCCCGCGGGACAGGGCCACTGAAGCTTTCTTT. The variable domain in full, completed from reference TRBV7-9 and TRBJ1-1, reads DTGVSQNPRHKITKRGQNVTFRCDPISEHNRLYWYRQTLGQGPEFLTYFQNEAQLEKSRLLSDRFSAERPKGSFSTLEIQRTEQGDSAMYLCASSPRDRATEAFFGQGTRLTVV.

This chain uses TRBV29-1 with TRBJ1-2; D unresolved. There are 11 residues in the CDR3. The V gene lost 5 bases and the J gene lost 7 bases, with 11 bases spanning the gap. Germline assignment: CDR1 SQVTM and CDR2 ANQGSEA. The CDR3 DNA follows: TGCAGCGTTTCAGGCGCAGGTGGCTACACCTTC. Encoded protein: CSVSGAGGYTF.

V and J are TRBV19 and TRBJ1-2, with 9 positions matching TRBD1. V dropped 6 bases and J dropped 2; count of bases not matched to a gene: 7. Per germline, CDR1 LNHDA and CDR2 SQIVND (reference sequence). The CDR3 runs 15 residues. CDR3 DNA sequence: TGTGCCAGTAGAGTTTTGGGACAGGGAAACTATGGCTACACCTTC. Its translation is CASRVLGQGNYGYTF.

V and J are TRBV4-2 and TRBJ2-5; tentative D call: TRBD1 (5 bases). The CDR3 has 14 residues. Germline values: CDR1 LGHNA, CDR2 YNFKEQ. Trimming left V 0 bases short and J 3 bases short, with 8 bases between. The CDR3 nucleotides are TGTGCCAGCAGCCAAGAAGGCAGGGAAGAGACCCAGTACTTC. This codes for CASSQEGREETQYF.

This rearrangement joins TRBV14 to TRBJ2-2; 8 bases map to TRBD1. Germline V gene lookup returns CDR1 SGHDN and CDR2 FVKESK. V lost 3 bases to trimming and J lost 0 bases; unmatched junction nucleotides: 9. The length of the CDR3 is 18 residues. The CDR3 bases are TGTGCCAGCAGCCATCTAGGACAGGGCCTTTCGAACACCGGGGAGCTGTTTTTT. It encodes CASSHLGQGLSNTGELFF.

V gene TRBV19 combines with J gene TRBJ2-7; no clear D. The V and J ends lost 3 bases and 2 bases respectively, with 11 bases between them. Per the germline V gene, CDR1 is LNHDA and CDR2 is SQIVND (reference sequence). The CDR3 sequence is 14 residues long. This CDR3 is CASSMRPGPYEQYF. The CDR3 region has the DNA TGTGCCAGTAGTATGAGGCCCGGCCCCTACGAGCAGTACTTC.

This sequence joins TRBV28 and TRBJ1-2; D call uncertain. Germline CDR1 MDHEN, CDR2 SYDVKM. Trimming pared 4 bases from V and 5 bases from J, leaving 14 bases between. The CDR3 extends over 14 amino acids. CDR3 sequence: CASSSLLQLYGYTF. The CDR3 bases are TGTGCCAGCAGTTCCCTCCTACAGCTTTATGGCTACACCTTC.

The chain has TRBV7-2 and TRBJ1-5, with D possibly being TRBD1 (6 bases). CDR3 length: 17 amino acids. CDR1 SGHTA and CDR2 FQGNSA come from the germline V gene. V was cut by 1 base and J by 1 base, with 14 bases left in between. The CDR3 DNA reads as TGTGCCAGCAGCTTAGAAGGGACACTACTAAGCAATCAGCCCCAGCATTTT. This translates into CASSLEGTLLSNQPQHF.

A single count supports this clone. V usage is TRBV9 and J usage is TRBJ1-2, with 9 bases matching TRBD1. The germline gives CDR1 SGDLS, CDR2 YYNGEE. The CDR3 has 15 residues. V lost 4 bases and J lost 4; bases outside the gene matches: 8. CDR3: CASSLNLGQGYGYTF. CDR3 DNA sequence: TGTGCCAGCAGCCTAAACCTGGGACAGGGCTATGGCTACACCTTC.

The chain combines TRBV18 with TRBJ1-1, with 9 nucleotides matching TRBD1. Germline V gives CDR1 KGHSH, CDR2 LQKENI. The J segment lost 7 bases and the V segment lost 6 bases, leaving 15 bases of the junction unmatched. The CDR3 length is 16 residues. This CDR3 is CASSEYPGGQGYEAFF. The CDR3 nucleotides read TGTGCCAGCTCCGAATATCCCGGTGGACAGGGGTATGAAGCTTTCTTT. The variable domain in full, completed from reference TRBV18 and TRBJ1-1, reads NAGVMQNPRHLVRRRGQEARLRCSPMKGHSHVYWYRQLPEEGLKFMVYLQKENIIDESGMPKERFSAEFPKEGPSILRIQQVVRGDSAAYFCASSEYPGGQGYEAFFGQGTRLTVV.

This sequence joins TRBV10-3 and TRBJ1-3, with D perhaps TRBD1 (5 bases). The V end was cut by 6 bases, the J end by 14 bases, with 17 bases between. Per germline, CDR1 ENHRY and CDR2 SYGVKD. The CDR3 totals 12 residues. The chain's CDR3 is CAIRPVAGDVYF. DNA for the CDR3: TGTGCCATCAGGCCCGTGGCGGGGGACGTATATTTT.

The CDR3 nucleotides read TGTGCCAGCAGTAAAGAGACTAGCGGGAGGACAGATACGCAGTATTTT. It codes for CASSKETSGRTDTQYF. The chain is built from TRBV2 and TRBJ2-3; 13 nucleotides agree with TRBD2. J was trimmed by 3 bases and V by 5 bases; bases with no gene match: 5. The CDR3 loop spans 16 amino acids. Per germline, CDR1 SNHLY and CDR2 FYNNEI. The variable domain in full, with the rest retrieved from reference TRBV2 and TRBJ2-3, is EPEVTQTPSHQVTQMGQEVILRCVPISNHLYFYWYRQILGQKVEFLVSFYNNEISEKSEIFDDQFSVERPDGSNFTLKIRSTKLEDSAMYFCASSKETSGRTDTQYFGPGTRLTVL.

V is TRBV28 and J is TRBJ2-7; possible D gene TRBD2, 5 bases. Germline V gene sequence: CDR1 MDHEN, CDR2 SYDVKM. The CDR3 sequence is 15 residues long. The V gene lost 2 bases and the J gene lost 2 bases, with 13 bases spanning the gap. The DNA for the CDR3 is TGTGCCAGCAGTTTACCAACTAGTGGGGCCTACGAGCAGTACTTC. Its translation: CASSLPTSGAYEQYF.

CDR3 DNA sequence: TGTGCCAGCAGTGGGACAACATATAGCAATCAGCCCCAGCATTTT. Its translation is CASSGTTYSNQPQHF. J is TRBJ1-5 and V is TRBV2; D perhaps matches TRBD1 (5 bases). Germline V gene data show CDR1 as SNHLY and CDR2 as FYNNEI. V was shortened by 4 bases and J by 0 bases, with 10 bases between the two germline ends. The CDR3 extends over 15 amino acids.